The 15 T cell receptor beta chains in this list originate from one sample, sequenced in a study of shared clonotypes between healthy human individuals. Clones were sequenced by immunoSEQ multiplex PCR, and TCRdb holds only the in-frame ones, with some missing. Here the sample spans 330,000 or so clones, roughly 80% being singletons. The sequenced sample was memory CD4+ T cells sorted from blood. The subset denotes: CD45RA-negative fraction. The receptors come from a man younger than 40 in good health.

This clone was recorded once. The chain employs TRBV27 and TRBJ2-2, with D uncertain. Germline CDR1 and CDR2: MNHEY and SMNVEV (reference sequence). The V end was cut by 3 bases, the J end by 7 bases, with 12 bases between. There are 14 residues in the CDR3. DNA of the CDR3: TGTGCCAGCAGTTTCTCGCGAACCATCGGGGAGCTGTTTTTT. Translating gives CASSFSRTIGELFF.

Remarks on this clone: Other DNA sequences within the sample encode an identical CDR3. Here the CDR3 DNA reads TGTGCCAGCTCACCCCAAGAGACCCAGTACTTC. Its protein product is CASSPQETQYF. The rearrangement links TRBV18 to TRBJ2-5; D is unclear. This CDR3 is 11 amino acids long. Per the germline V gene, CDR1 is KGHSH and CDR2 is LQKENI. V was pared by 3 bases and J by 1 base, with 0 bases between.

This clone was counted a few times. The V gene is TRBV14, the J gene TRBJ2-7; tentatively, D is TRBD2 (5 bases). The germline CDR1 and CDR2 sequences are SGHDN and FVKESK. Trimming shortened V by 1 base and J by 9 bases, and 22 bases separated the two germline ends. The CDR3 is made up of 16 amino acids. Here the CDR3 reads CASSQAPRAPTGGQYF. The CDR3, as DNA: TGTGCCAGCAGCCAAGCTCCGCGGGCTCCGACGGGTGGGCAGTACTTC.

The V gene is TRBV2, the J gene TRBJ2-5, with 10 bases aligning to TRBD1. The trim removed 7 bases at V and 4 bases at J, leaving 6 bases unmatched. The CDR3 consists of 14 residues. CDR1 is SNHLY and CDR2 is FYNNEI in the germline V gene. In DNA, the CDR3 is TGTGCCAGCACCCTAAGACAGGGGGCAGAGACCCAGTACTTC. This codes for CASTLRQGAETQYF.

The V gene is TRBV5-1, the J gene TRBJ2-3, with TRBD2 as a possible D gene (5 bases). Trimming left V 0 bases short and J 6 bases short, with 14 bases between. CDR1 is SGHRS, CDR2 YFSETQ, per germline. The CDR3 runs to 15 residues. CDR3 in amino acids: CASSLGLTNPDTQYF. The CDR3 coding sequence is TGCGCCAGCAGCTTGGGTCTGACTAATCCCGATACGCAGTATTTT.

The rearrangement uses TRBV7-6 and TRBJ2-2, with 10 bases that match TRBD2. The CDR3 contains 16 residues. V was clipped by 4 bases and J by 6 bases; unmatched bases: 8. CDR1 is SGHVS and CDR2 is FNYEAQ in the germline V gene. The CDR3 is CASSSTSGMPSGELFF. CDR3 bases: TGTGCCAGCAGCTCTACTAGCGGGATGCCCTCCGGGGAGCTGTTTTTT.

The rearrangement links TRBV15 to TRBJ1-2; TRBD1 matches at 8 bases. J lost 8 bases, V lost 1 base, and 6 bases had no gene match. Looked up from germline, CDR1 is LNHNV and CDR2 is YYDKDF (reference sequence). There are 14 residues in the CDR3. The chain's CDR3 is CATSRGQGAVGYTF. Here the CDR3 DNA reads TGTGCCACCAGCAGAGGGCAGGGGGCTGTCGGCTACACCTTC.

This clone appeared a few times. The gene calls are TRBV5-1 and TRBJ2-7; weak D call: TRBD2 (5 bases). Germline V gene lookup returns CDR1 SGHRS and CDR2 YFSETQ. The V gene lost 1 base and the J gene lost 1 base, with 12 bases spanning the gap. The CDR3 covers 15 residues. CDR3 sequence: CASSLNGGGSYEQYF. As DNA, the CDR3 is TGCGCCAGCAGCTTGAATGGAGGTGGATCCTACGAGCAGTACTTC.

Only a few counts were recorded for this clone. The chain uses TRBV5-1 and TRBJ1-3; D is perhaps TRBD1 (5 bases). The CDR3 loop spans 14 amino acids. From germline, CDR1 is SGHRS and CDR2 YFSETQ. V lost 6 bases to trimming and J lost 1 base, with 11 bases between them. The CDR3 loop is CASTLGGSGNTIYF. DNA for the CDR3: TGCGCCAGCACACTTGGGGGTTCTGGAAACACCATATATTTT.

The CDR3 is CASSLAIGGRLNTEAFF. The DNA for the CDR3 is TGCGCCAGCAGCTTGGCCATAGGAGGACGTTTGAACACTGAAGCTTTCTTT. The V and J genes are TRBV5-1 and TRBJ1-1; D call uncertain. The CDR3 is 17 amino acids. Germline assignment: CDR1 SGHRS and CDR2 YFSETQ. V lost 0 bases and J 0 bases, leaving 15 bases between the germline ends. Combining the CDR3 with reference TRBV5-1 and TRBJ1-1 gives the whole variable domain KAGVTQTPRYLIKTRGQQVTLSCSPISGHRSVSWYQQTPGQGLQFLFEYFSETQRNKGNFPGRFSGRQFSNSRSEMNVSTLELGDSALYLCASSLAIGGRLNTEAFFGQGTRLTVV.

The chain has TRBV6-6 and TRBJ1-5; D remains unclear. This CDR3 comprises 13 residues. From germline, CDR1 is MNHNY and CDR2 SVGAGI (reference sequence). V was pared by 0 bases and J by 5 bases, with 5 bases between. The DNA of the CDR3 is TGTGCCAGCAGTTACTCGAGGGATCAGCCCCAGCATTTT. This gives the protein CASSYSRDQPQHF.

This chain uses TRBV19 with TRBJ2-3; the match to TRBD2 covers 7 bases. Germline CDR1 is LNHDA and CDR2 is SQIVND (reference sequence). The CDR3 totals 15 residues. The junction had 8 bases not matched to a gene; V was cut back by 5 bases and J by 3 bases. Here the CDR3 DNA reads TGTGCCAGTAGTCCCCTAGCGGCCTTGACAGATACGCAGTATTTT. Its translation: CASSPLAALTDTQYF.

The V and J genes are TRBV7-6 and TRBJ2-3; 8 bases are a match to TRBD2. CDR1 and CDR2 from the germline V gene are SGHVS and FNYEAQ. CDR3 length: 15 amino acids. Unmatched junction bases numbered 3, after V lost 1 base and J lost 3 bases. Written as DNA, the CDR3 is TGTGCCAGCAGCTTAGTCGGCGGGAGGACAGATACGCAGTATTTT. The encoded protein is CASSLVGGRTDTQYF. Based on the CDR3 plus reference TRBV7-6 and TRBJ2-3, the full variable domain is GAGVSQSPRYKVTKRGQDVALRCDPISGHVSLYWYRQALGQGPEFLTYFNYEAQQDKSGLPNDRFSAERPEGSISTLTIQRTEQRDSAMYRCASSLVGGRTDTQYFGPGTRLTVL.

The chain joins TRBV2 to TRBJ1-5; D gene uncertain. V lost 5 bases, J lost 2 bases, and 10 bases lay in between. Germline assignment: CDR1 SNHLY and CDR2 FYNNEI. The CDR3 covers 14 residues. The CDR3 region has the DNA TGTGCCAGCAGTAGGAGGGTTGGCAATCAGCCCCAGCATTTT. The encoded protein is CASSRRVGNQPQHF.

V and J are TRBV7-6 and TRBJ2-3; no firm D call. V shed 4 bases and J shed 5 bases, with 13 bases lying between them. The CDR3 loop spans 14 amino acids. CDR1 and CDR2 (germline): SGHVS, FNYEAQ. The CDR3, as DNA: TGTGCCAGCAGCTCCCGGGCGTCGGGAGATACGCAGTATTTT. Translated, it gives CASSSRASGDTQYF.